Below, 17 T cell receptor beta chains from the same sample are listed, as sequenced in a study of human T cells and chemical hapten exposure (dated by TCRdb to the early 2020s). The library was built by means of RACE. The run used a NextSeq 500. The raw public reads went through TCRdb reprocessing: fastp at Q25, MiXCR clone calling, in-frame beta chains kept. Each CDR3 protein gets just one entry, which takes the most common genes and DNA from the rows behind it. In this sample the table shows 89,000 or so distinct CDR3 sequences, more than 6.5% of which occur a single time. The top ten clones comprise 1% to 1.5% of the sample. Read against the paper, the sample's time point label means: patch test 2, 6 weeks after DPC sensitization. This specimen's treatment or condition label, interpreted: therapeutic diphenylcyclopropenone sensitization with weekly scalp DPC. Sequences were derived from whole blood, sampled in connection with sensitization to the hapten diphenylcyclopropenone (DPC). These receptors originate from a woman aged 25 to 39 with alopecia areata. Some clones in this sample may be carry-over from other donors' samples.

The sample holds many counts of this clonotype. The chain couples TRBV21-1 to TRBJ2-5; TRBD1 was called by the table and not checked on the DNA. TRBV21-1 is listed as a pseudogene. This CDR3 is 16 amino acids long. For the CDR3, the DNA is TGTGCCAGCAGCAAAGATTGGGGGCAGATTCAAGAGACCCAGTACTTC. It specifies CASSKDWGQIQETQYF.

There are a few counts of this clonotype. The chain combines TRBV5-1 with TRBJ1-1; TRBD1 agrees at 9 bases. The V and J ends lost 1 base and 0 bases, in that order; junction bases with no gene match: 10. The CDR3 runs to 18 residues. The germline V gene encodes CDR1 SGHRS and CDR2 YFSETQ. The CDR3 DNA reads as TGCGCCAGCAGCTTGAGGACGGGACAGGGAACCCTGAACACTGAAGCTTTCTTT. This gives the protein CASSLRTGQGTLNTEAFF.

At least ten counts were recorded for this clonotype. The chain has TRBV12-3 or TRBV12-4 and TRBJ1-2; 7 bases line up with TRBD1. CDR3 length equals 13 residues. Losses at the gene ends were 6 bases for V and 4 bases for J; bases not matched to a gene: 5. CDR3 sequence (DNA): TGTGCCAGCAGCCAAGGACAGGCCTATGGCTACACCTTC. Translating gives CASSQGQAYGYTF.

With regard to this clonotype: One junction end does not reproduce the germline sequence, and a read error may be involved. The CDR3: CPSSQPLDRNTEAFF. Written as DNA, the CDR3 is TGCCCCAGCAGCCAACCCCTAGACAGGAACACTGAAGCTTTCTTT. The chain links TRBV4-1 to TRBJ1-1; D is perhaps TRBD1 (5 bases). This CDR3 contains 15 residues. The germline gives CDR1 MGHRA, CDR2 YSYEKL.

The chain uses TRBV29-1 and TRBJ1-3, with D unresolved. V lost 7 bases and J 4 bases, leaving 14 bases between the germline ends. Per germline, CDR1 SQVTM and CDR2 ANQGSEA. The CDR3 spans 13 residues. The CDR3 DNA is TGCAGCGCCCGGTCCGGACCCGGAAACACCATATATTTT. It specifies CSARSGPGNTIYF.

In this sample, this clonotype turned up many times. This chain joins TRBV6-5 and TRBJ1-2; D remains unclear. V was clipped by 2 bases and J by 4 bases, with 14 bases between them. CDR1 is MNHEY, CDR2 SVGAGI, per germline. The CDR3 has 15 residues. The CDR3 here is CASSYLPQSRYGYTF. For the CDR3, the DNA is TGTGCCAGCAGTTACCTCCCCCAGTCTCGCTATGGCTACACCTTC.

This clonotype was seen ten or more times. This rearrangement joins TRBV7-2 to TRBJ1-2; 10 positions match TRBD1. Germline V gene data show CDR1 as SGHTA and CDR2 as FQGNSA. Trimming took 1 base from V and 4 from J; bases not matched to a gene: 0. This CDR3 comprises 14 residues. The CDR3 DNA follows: TGTGCCAGCAGCTTAGGACAGGGGGCCTATGGCTACACCTTC. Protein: CASSLGQGAYGYTF. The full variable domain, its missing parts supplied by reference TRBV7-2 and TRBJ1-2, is GAGVSQSPSNKVTEKGKDVELRCDPISGHTALYWYRQSLGQGLEFLIYFQGNSAPDKSGLPSDRFSAERTGGSVSTLTIQRTQQEDSAVYLCASSLGQGAYGYTFGSGTRLTVV.

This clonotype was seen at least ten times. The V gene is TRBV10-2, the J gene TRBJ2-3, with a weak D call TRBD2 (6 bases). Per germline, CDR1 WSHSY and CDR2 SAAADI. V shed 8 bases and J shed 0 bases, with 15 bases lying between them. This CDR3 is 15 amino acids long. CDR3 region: CASSRAGGSTDTQYF. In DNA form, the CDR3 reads TGCGCCAGCTCTAGGGCTGGGGGGAGCACAGATACGCAGTATTTT.

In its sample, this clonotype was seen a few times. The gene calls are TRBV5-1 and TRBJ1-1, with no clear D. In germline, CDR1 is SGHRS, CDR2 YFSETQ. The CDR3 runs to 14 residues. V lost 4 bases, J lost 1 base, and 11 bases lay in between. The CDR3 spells CASSPDPRNTEAFF. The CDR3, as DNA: TGCGCCAGCAGCCCGGACCCCAGGAACACTGAAGCTTTCTTT.

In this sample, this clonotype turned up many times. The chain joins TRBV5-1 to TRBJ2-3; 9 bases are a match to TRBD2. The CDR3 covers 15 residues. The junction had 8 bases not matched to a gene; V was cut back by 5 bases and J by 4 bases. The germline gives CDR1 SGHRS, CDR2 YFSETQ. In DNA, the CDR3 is TGCGCCAGCAGTATTGCGGGACTAGCAGCAGATACGCAGTATTTT. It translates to CASSIAGLAADTQYF.

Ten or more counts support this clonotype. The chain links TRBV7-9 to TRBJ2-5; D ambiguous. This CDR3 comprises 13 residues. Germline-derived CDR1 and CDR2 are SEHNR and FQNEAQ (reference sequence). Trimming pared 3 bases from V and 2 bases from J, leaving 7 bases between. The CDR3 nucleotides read TGTGCCAGCAGCTTGCATGGACAAGAGACCCAGTACTTC. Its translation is CASSLHGQETQYF.

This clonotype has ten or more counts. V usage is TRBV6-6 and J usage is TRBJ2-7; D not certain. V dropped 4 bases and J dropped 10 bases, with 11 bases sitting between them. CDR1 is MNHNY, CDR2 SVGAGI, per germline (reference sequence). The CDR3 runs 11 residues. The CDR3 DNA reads TGTGCCAGCAGTTCCGTCTCAACTCAGTACTTC. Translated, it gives CASSSVSTQYF.

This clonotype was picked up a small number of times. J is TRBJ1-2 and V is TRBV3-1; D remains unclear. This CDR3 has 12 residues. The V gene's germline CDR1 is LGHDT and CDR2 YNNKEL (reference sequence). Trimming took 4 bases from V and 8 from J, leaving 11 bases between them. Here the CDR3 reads CASSLREEGYTF. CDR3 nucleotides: TGTGCCAGCAGCCTACGGGAGGAAGGCTACACCTTC.

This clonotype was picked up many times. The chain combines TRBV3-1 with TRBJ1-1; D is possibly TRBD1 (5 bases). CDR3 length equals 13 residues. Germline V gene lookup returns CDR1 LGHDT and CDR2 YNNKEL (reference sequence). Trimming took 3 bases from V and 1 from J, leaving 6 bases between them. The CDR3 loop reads CASSQQGNTEAFF. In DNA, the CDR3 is TGTGCCAGCAGCCAGCAGGGGAACACTGAAGCTTTCTTT.

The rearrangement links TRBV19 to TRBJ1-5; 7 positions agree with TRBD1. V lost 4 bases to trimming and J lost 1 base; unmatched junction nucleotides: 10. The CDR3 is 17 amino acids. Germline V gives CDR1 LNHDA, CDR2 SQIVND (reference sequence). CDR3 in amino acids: CASSRGASGGSNQPQHF. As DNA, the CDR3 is TGTGCCAGTAGTAGAGGAGCGTCAGGGGGAAGCAATCAGCCCCAGCATTTT.

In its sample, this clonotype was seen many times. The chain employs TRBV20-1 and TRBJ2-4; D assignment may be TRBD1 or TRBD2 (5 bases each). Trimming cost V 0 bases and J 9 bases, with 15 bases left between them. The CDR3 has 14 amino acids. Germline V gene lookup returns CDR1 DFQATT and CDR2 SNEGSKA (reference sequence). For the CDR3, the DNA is TGCAGTGCTAGAGATTGGGCAGGGAGAAGCATTCAGTACTTC. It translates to CSARDWAGRSIQYF.

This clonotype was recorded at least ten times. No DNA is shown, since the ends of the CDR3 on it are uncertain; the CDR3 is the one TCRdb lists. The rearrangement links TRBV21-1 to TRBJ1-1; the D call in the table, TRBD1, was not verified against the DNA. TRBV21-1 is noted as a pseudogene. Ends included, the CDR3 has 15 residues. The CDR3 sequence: CASTFGQGNRRRTFF.